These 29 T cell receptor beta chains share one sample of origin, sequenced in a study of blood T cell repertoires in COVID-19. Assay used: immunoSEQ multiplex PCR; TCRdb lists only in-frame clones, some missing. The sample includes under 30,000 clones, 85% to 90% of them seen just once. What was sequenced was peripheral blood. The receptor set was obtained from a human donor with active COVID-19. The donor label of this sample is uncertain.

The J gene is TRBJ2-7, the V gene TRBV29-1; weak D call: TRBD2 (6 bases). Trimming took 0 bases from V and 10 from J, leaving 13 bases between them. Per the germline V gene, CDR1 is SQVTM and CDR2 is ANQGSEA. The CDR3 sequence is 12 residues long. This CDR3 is CSVEDGGVEQYF. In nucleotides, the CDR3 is TGCAGCGTTGAAGATGGAGGGGTCGAACAGTACTTC.

CDR3 region: CASSPPGQGASQPQHF. The CDR3 DNA reads as TGTGCCAGCTCACCCCCTGGACAGGGGGCATCTCAGCCCCAGCATTTT. The rearrangement joins TRBV18 to TRBJ1-5; 11 bases map to TRBD1. Per germline, CDR1 KGHSH and CDR2 LQKENI. V lost 3 bases, J lost 6 bases, and 7 bases stayed unmatched. The CDR3 is 16 residues long.

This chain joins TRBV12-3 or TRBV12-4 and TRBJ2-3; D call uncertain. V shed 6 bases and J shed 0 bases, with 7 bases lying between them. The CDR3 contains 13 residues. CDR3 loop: CASRIQSTDTQYF. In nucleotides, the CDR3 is TGTGCCAGCAGAATACAAAGCACAGATACGCAGTATTTT.

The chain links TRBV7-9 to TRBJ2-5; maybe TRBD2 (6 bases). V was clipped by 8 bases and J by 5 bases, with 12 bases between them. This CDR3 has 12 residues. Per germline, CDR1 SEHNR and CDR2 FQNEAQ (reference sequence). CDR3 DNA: TGTGCCAGCGGGGGGAAGGGGGAGACCCAGTACTTC. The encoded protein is CASGGKGETQYF.

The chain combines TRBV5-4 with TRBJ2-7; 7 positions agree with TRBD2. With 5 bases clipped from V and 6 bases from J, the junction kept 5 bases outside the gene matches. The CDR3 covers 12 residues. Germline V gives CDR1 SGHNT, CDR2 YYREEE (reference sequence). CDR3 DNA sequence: TGTGCCAGCAGGTGGGGGGGATCCGAGCAGTACTTC. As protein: CASRWGGSEQYF.

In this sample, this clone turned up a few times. CDR3 protein: CASSQDWAQPQHF. As DNA, the CDR3 is TGTGCCAGCAGCCAAGATTGGGCACAGCCCCAGCATTTT. The chain links TRBV14 to TRBJ1-5; the D is unclear. Germline lookup yields CDR1 SGHDN and CDR2 FVKESK. V lost 0 bases and J 7 bases, leaving 7 bases between the germline ends. The CDR3 sequence is 13 residues long.

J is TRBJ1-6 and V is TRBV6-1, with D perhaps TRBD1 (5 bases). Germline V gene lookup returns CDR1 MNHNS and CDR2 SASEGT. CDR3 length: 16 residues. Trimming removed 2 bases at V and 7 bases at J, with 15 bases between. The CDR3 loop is CASSEQVGRGNSPLHF. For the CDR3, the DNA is TGTGCCAGCAGTGAACAGGTCGGGCGGGGGAATTCACCCCTCCACTTT.

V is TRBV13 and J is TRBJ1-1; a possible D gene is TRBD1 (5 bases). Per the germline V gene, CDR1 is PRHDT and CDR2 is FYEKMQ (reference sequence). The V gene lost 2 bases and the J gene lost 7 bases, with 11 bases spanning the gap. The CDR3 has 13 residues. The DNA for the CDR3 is TGTGCCAGCAGCTTAAGGGGTAAGATTGAAGCTTTCTTT. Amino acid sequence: CASSLRGKIEAFF.

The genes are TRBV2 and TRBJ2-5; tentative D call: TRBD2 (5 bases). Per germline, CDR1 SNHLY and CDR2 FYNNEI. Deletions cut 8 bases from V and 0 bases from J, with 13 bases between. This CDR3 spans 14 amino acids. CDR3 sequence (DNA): TGTGCCAGCCAAGGACTCAGGTACCAAGAGACCCAGTACTTC. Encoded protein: CASQGLRYQETQYF.

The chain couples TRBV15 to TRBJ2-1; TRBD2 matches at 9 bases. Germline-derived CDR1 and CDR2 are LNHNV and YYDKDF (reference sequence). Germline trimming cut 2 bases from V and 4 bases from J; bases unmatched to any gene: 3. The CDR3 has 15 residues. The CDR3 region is CATSRRSGGYNEQFF. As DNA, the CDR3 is TGTGCCACCAGCAGAAGAAGCGGGGGGTACAATGAGCAGTTCTTC.

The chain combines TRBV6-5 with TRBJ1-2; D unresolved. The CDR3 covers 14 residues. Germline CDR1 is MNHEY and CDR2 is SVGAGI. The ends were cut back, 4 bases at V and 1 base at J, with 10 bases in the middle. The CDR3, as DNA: TGTGCCAGCAGTTTCTCACAGCATAACTATGGCTACACCTTC. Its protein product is CASSFSQHNYGYTF.

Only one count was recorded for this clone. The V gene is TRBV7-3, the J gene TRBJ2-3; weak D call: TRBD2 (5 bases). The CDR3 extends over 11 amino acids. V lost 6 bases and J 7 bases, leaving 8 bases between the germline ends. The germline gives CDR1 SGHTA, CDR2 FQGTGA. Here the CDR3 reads CASRAGYTQYF. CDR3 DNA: TGTGCCAGCAGGGCGGGTTATACGCAGTATTTT.

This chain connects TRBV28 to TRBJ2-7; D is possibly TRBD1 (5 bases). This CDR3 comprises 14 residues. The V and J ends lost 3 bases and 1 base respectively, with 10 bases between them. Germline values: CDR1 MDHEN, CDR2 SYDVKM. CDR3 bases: TGTGCCAGCAGTTTTATGGGGCGTTCCTACGAGCAGTACTTC. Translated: CASSFMGRSYEQYF.

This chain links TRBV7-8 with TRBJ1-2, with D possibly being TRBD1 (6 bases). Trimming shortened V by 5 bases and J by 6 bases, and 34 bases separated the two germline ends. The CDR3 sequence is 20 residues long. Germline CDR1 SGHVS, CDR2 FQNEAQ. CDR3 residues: CASSPPMGQLRLGGWDGYTF. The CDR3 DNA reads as TGTGCCAGCAGCCCACCGATGGGACAACTTCGGCTAGGAGGTTGGGATGGCTACACCTTC. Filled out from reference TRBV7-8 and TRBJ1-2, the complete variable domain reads GAGVSQSPRYKVAKRGQDVALRCDPISGHVSLFWYQQALGQGPEFLTYFQNEAQLDKSGLPSDRFFAERPEGSVSTLKIQRTQQEDSAVYLCASSPPMGQLRLGGWDGYTFGSGTRLTVV.

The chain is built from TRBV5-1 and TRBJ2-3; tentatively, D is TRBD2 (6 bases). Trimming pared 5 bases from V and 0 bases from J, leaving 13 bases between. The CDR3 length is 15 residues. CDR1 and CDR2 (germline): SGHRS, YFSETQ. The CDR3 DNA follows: TGCGCCAGCAGAGATAGCGGTTCTAGCACAGATACGCAGTATTTT. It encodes CASRDSGSSTDTQYF.

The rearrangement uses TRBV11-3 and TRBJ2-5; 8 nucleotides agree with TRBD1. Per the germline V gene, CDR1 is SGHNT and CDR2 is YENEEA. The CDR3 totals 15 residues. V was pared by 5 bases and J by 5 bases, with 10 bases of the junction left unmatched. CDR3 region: CASSPGQGRDETQYF. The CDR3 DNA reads TGTGCCAGCAGCCCAGGACAGGGAAGGGACGAGACCCAGTACTTC.

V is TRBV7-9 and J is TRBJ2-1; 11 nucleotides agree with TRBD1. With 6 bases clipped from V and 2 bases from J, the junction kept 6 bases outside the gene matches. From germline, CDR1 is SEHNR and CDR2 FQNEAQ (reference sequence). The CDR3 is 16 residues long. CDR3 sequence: CASSKGTGGTYNEQFF. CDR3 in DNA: TGTGCCAGCAGTAAGGGGACAGGGGGGACCTACAATGAGCAGTTCTTC. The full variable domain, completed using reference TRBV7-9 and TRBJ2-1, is DTGVSQNPRHKITKRGQNVTFRCDPISEHNRLYWYRQTLGQGPEFLTYFQNEAQLEKSRLLSDRFSAERPKGSFSTLEIQRTEQGDSAMYLCASSKGTGGTYNEQFFGPGTRLTVL.

This chain's CDR3 is CASSGGLAGVYEQYF. The DNA for the CDR3 is TGTGCCAGCAGCGGCGGACTAGCGGGAGTGTACGAGCAGTACTTC. The chain has TRBV11-3 and TRBJ2-7; the match to TRBD2 covers 13 bases. Germline V CDR1 and CDR2: SGHNT, YENEEA. This CDR3 comprises 15 residues. The V gene end was trimmed by 5 bases and the J gene end by 4 bases; junction bases not matched to a gene: 5.

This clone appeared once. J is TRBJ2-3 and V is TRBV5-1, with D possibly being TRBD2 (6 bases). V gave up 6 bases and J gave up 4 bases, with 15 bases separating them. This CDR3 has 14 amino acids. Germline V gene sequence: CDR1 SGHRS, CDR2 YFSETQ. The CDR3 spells CASTDGSGPDTQYF. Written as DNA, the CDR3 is TGCGCCAGCACCGACGGGAGTGGTCCAGATACGCAGTATTTT.

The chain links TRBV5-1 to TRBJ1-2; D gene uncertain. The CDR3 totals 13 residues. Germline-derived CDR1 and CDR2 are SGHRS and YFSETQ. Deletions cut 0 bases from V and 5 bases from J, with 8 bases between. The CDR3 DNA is TGCGCCAGCAGCTTGGGCGAACGTTATGGCTACACCTTC. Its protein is CASSLGERYGYTF.

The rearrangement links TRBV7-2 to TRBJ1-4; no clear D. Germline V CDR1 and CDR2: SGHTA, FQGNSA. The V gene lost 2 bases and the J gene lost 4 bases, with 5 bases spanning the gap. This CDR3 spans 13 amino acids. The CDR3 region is CASSLSHNEKLFF. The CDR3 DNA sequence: TGTGCCAGCAGCTTATCCCATAATGAAAAACTGTTTTTT.

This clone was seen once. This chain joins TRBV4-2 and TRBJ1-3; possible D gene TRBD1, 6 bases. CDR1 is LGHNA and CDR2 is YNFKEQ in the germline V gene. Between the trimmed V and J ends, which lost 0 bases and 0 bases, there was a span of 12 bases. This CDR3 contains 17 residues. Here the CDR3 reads CASSQEEQGYSGNTIYF. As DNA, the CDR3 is TGTGCCAGCAGCCAAGAGGAACAGGGTTACTCTGGAAACACCATATATTTT.

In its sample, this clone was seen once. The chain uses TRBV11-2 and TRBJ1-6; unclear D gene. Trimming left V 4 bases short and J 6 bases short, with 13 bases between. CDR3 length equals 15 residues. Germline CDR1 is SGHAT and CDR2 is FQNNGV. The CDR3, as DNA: TGTGCCAGCAGCTCAACGGCATCTAGTAATTCACCCCTCCACTTT. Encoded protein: CASSSTASSNSPLHF.

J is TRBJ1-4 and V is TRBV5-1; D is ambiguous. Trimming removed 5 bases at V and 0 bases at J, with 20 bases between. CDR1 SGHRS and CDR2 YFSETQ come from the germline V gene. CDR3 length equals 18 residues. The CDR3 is CASRGGTAYSSTNEKLFF. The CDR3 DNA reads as TGCGCCAGCAGAGGCGGCACCGCCTACTCATCAACTAATGAAAAACTGTTTTTT.

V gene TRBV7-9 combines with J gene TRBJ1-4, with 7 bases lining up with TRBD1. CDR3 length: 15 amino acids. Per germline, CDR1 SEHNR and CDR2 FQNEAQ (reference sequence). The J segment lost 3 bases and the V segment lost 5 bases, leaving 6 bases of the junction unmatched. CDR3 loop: CASSRRQGANEKLFF. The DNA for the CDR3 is TGTGCCAGCAGCAGAAGACAGGGAGCTAATGAAAAACTGTTTTTT.

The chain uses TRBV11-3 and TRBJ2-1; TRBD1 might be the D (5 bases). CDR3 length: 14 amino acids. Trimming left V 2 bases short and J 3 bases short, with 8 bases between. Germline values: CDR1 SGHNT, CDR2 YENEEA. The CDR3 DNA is TGTGCCAGCAGCTTATGGGGCAGCTACAATGAGCAGTTCTTC. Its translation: CASSLWGSYNEQFF.

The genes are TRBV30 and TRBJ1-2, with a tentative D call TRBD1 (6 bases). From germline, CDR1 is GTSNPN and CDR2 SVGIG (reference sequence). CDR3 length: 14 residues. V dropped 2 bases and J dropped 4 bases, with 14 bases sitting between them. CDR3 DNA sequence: TGTGCCTGGAGTCCCACCAGGGACACCTATGGCTACACCTTC. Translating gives CAWSPTRDTYGYTF. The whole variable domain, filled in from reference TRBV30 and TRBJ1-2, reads SQTIHQWPATLVQPVGSPLSLECTVEGTSNPNLYWYRQAAGRGLQLLFYSVGIGQISSEVPQNLSASRPQDRQFILSSKKLLLSDSGFYLCAWSPTRDTYGYTFGSGTRLTVV.

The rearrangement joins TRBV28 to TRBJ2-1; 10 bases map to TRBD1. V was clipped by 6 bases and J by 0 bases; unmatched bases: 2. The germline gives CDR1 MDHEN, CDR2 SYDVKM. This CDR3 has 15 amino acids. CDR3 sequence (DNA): TGTGCCAGCAGCGACAGGGGGCCCTCCTACAATGAGCAGTTCTTC. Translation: CASSDRGPSYNEQFF.

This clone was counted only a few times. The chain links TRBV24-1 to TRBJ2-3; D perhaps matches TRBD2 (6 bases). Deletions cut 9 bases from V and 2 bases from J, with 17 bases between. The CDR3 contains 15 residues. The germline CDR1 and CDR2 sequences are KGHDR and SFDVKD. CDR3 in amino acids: CATRIGAGPTDTQYF. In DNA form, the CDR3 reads TGTGCCACCCGGATTGGTGCGGGGCCCACAGATACGCAGTATTTT.